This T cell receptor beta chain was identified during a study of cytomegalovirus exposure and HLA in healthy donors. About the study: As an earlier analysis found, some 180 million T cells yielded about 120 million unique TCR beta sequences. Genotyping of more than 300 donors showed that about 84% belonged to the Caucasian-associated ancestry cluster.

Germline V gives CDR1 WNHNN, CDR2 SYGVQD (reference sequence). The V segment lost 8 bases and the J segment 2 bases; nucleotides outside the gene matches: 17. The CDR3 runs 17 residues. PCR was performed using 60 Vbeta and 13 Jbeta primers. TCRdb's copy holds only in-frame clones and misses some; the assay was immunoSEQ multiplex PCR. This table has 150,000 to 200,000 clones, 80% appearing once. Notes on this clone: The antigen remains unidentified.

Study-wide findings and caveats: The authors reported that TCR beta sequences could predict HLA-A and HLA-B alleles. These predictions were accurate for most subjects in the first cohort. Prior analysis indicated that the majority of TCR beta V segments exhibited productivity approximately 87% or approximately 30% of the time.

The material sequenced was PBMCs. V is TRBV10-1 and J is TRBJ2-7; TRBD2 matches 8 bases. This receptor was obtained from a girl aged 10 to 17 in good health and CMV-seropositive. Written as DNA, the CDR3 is TGCGCCAGCGGTGGGACGGTGGGGCTAGCGGGCCCCTACGAGCAGTACTTC. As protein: CASGGTVGLAGPYEQYF.